This TCR beta chain was captured by sequencing in a study of T cell changes during pregnancy in multiple sclerosis. The data were produced by immunoSEQ multiplex PCR, yet TCRdb's version contains in-frame clones alone and is incomplete. The table has fewer than 85,000 clones, around 92% seen once; the top ten hold over 2.5%. Worth noting for this clone: This CDR3 is also generated by other DNA sequences in the sample.

This CDR3 region has 14 residues. V was clipped by 6 bases and J by 2 bases; unmatched bases: 5. The germline CDR1 and CDR2 sequences are SQVTM and ANQGSEA. This sequence originates from a female donor in good health, enrolled as a control in a pregnancy study. The sample in question was peripheral blood, obtained in the third trimester of pregnancy. The chain couples TRBV29-1 to TRBJ2-3, with 10 nucleotides matching TRBD2. CDR3 in DNA: TGCAGCGTAGGAGCGGGGGGGAACACAGATACGCAGTATTTT. This sequence encodes CSVGAGGNTDTQYF.